The present T cell receptor beta chain was sequenced within a study of blood T cell repertoires in COVID-19. This clone was counted a single time. TCRdb's copy holds only in-frame clones and misses some; the assay was immunoSEQ multiplex PCR. The sample carries a few hundred thousand clones, 87% recorded once. V gave up 0 bases and J gave up 1 base; unmatched junction bases: 4. This CDR3 is built from 17 residues. Material for sequencing was PBMCs or T cells enriched from blood (not recorded which). The source is a woman aged 25 to 39 who had recovered from COVID-19. The chain joins TRBV23-1 to TRBJ2-2; 8 bases are a match to TRBD1. TRBV23-1 is an open reading frame, and its role is uncertain. The CDR3 DNA is TGCGCCAGCAGTCAATCCCAGGGGGCCCTGAACACCGGGGAGCTGTTTTTT. As protein: CASSQSQGALNTGELFF.